These 11 T cell receptor beta chains came from one sample sequenced in a study of patients and donors after allogeneic stem cell transplantation. TCRdb reprocessed the RT-PCR reads with MiXCR, giving one entry per CDR3 protein. The data show about 70,000 distinct CDR3 sequences, 26% seen once. Sequenced: blood, either unsorted or a sorted T cell fraction (not recorded which). Every receptor here comes from a human donor who was either an allogeneic HSCT recipient or a stem cell or donor lymphocyte infusion donor (not recorded which). It is not recorded whose cells these are; they may come from a transplant donor.

This sequence joins TRBV6-5 and TRBJ1-6; 9 nucleotides line up with TRBD1. The CDR3 contains 17 residues. Trimming took 2 bases from V and 5 from J; bases not matched to a gene: 7. The germline CDR1 and CDR2 sequences are MNHEY and SVGAGI. CDR3 nucleotides: TGTGCCAGCAGTTACCCGGGACAGGGTAATAATAATTCACCCCTCCACTTT. Its protein product is CASSYPGQGNNNSPLHF.

The chain joins TRBV6-2 or TRBV6-3 to TRBJ2-7; a weak D match, TRBD2 (5 bases). Germline V gene data show CDR1 as MNHEY and CDR2 as SVGEGT. This CDR3 comprises 19 residues. Trimming took off 4 bases at V and 2 bases at J, with 27 bases between the two ends. The CDR3 sequence is CASSWELLGWTTNPYEQYF. In DNA, the CDR3 is TGTGCCAGCAGTTGGGAGCTTTTGGGGTGGACCACCAATCCCTACGAGCAGTACTTC.

The table lists this clonotype with many counts. The chain carries TRBV10-3 and TRBJ1-2; no clear D. Germline assignment: CDR1 ENHRY and CDR2 SYGVKD. The CDR3 loop spans 12 amino acids. V was shortened by 7 bases and J by 1 base, with 7 bases between the two germline ends. The CDR3 loop is CAITDFNYGYTF. Here the CDR3 DNA reads TGTGCCATCACCGACTTTAACTATGGCTACACCTTC.

This clonotype was picked up many times. The J gene is TRBJ1-1, the V gene TRBV7-9; 7 nucleotides agree with TRBD1. J lost 8 bases, V lost 4 bases, and 16 bases had no gene match. Germline CDR1 SEHNR, CDR2 FQNEAQ (reference sequence). CDR3 length equals 16 residues. CDR3 in amino acids: CASSSTRQGDRYEAFF. The CDR3 coding sequence is TGTGCCAGCAGCTCAACGCGACAGGGAGATCGGTACGAAGCTTTCTTT.

The chain is built from TRBV7-8 and TRBJ1-1; D is unresolved. The V end was cut by 2 bases, the J end by 0 bases, with 10 bases between. CDR3 size: 15 residues. CDR1 and CDR2 from the germline V gene are SGHVS and FQNEAQ. Here the CDR3 reads CASSLSGRVNTEAFF. The CDR3 DNA is TGTGCCAGCAGCTTATCGGGCAGAGTGAACACTGAAGCTTTCTTT.

This clonotype has only a few counts. This chain joins TRBV10-3 and TRBJ1-1, with D possibly matching TRBD1 (5 bases). Per the germline V gene, CDR1 is ENHRY and CDR2 is SYGVKD. The V end lost 2 bases, the J end lost 7 bases, and 14 bases lay between the germline ends. The CDR3 has 14 amino acids. Written as DNA, the CDR3 is TGTGCCATCAGTGAGCCTGTTCAGGGAGATGAAGCTTTCTTT. Its translation: CAISEPVQGDEAFF.

The chain uses TRBV7-9 and TRBJ2-2; D gene uncertain. CDR3 length equals 15 residues. Germline CDR1 reads SEHNR; CDR2 reads FQNEAQ (reference sequence). V was cut by 1 base and J by 0 bases, with 6 bases left in between. Written as DNA, the CDR3 is TGTGCCAGCAGCTTAGGCCCAGCGAACACCGGGGAGCTGTTTTTT. Its protein product is CASSLGPANTGELFF.

This clonotype appeared a few times. The chain couples TRBV7-2 to TRBJ1-1; D is unresolved. This CDR3 comprises 12 residues. V was shortened by 4 bases and J by 5 bases, with 8 bases between the two germline ends. The germline gives CDR1 SGHTA, CDR2 FQGNSA. The CDR3, as DNA: TGTGCCAGCAGCTCTCCCCCTACTGAAGCTTTCTTT. This codes for CASSSPPTEAFF. The entire variable domain, with the rest obtained from reference TRBV7-2 and TRBJ1-1, is as follows: GAGVSQSPSNKVTEKGKDVELRCDPISGHTALYWYRQSLGQGLEFLIYFQGNSAPDKSGLPSDRFSAERTGGSVSTLTIQRTQQEDSAVYLCASSSPPTEAFFGQGTRLTVV.

The rearrangement uses TRBV20-1 and TRBJ1-1, with D perhaps matching TRBD1 (6 bases). The CDR3 sequence is 14 residues long. Germline assignment: CDR1 DFQATT and CDR2 SNEGSKA (reference sequence). Between the trimmed V and J ends, which lost 5 bases and 3 bases, there was a span of 16 bases. CDR3 DNA sequence: TGCAGTGCTGATCCAAGAGACAGGTACACTGAAGCTTTCTTT. As protein: CSADPRDRYTEAFF.

The V gene is TRBV27, the J gene TRBJ1-5, with TRBD1 as a possible D gene (6 bases). Germline lookup yields CDR1 MNHEY and CDR2 SMNVEV (reference sequence). Trimming removed 3 bases at V and 2 bases at J, with 8 bases between. The CDR3 sequence is 14 residues long. CDR3 sequence: CASSFHRGNQPQHF. CDR3 sequence (DNA): TGTGCCAGCAGTTTCCACAGGGGCAATCAGCCCCAGCATTTT.

This clonotype has more than one count but fewer than ten. This chain links TRBV7-3 with TRBJ2-3; possible D gene TRBD2, 6 bases. V was trimmed by 2 bases and J by 0 bases, leaving 12 bases between them. This CDR3 comprises 16 residues. CDR1 SGHTA and CDR2 FQGTGA come from the germline V gene. For the CDR3, the DNA is TGTGCCAGCAGCTTACGGGGGAAACCTAGCACAGATACGCAGTATTTT. Translating it yields CASSLRGKPSTDTQYF.